This TCR beta chain is drawn from a study of neurological immune-mediated disorders. This clonotype occurred many times. TCRdb re-derived calls from the 5' RACE reads in MiXCR, one entry per CDR3 protein. Among roughly 74,000 distinct CDR3 sequences listed, 4% to 6% were seen once. The germline V and J ends were trimmed by 5 bases and 0 bases, with 11 bases remaining between them. This CDR3 region has 15 residues. CDR1 and CDR2 from the germline V gene are LGHDT and YNNKEL (reference sequence). The chain combines TRBV3-1 with TRBJ1-3, with a possible D match to TRBD1 (6 bases). The sample comprised PBMCs. This receptor was obtained from a man between 18 and 35 years old with multiple sclerosis. The CDR3 DNA reads TGTGCCAGCAGCTCGCGGGGGCTCTCTGGAAACACCATATATTTT. Protein: CASSSRGLSGNTIYF. Combining the CDR3 with reference TRBV3-1 and TRBJ1-3 gives the whole variable domain DTAVSQTPKYLVTQMGNDKSIKCEQNLGHDTMYWYKQDSKKFLKIMFSYNNKELIINETVPNRFSPKSPDKAHLNLHINSLELGDSAVYFCASSSRGLSGNTIYFGEGSWLTVV.